A selection of T cell receptor beta chains follows, all from one sample in a study of cytomegalovirus exposure and HLA in healthy donors. TCRdb's table, derived via immunoSEQ multiplex PCR, lists solely in-frame clones and lacks some. In total, the table holds around 100,000 clones. The sample comprised PBMCs. These receptors originate from a man aged 30-40 years in good health and CMV-seronegative. Each CDR3 is given with its conserved first and last residue. Each record gives: CDR3 DNA, CDR3 protein, V gene, J gene, CDR3 length, D gene. D genes are given only for firm matches.

CDR3nt: TGTGCCAGCAGCTTCCCGGGACAGGGGAATGAAAAACTGTTTTTT
CDR3aa: CASSFPGQGNEKLFF
v_gene: TRBV7-8
j_gene: TRBJ1-4
len: 15
d_gene: TRBD1

CDR3nt: TGTGCCAGCAGCTTAGGGTCGGGCGGGGGCCCCACAGATACGCAGTATTTT
CDR3aa: CASSLGSGGGPTDTQYF
v_gene: TRBV11-3
j_gene: TRBJ2-3
len: 17
d_gene: -

CDR3nt: TGTGCCAGCAGGGAACAGGGGGCTGTTAATTCACCCCTCCACTTT
CDR3aa: CASREQGAVNSPLHF
v_gene: TRBV2
j_gene: TRBJ1-6
len: 15
d_gene: TRBD1

CDR3nt: TGTGCCAGCAGCCCAAAGGCGGGGGGTCGGGAGACCCAGTACTTC
CDR3aa: CASSPKAGGRETQYF
v_gene: TRBV7-6
j_gene: TRBJ2-5
len: 15
d_gene: TRBD2

CDR3nt: TGTGCCGCCTCTTTCTCAGAGAACACTGAAGCTTTCTTT
CDR3aa: CAASFSENTEAFF
v_gene: TRBV19
j_gene: TRBJ1-1
len: 13
d_gene: -

CDR3nt: TGCGCCAGCAGCTTTCGCAGGGTTGATGGCTACACCTTC
CDR3aa: CASSFRRVDGYTF
v_gene: TRBV5-1
j_gene: TRBJ1-2
len: 13
d_gene: -

CDR3nt: TGTGCCAGCAGCTTGGGGCTAGCGGCCCAAGAGACCCAGTACTTC
CDR3aa: CASSLGLAAQETQYF
v_gene: TRBV5-4
j_gene: TRBJ2-5
len: 15
d_gene: TRBD2

CDR3nt: TGTGCCAGCAGTCTACCACGACAGGTTGGGGCCGGGGAGCTGTTTTTT
CDR3aa: CASSLPRQVGAGELFF
v_gene: TRBV28
j_gene: TRBJ2-2
len: 16
d_gene: -

CDR3nt: TGTGCCAGCAGCCCGGGACTCCGCTACGAGCAGTACTTC
CDR3aa: CASSPGLRYEQYF
v_gene: TRBV7-9
j_gene: TRBJ2-7
len: 13
d_gene: -

CDR3nt: TGTGCCAGCAGCATTGGGACTAGCGGGGGGCCCAGTTGGGAGACCCAGTACTTC
CDR3aa: CASSIGTSGGPSWETQYF
v_gene: TRBV7-3
j_gene: TRBJ2-5
len: 18
d_gene: TRBD2

CDR3nt: TGCGCCAGCAGCTTGGTGACAGGTTCTCGGGAGCAGTACTTC
CDR3aa: CASSLVTGSREQYF
v_gene: TRBV5-1
j_gene: TRBJ2-7
len: 14
d_gene: -

CDR3nt: TGTGCCAGCAGTGACCTACAGGGGGCGCCAACTAATGAAAAACTGTTTTTT
CDR3aa: CASSDLQGAPTNEKLFF
v_gene: TRBV6-4
j_gene: TRBJ1-4
len: 17
d_gene: TRBD1

CDR3nt: TGCAGCGTTGTGTCGACAGTCAATGAGCAGTTCTTC
CDR3aa: CSVVSTVNEQFF
v_gene: TRBV29-1
j_gene: TRBJ2-1
len: 12
d_gene: -

CDR3nt: TGTGCCAGCAGCCCCTCGGGGGGAGGGGTGAACACCGGGGAGCTGTTTTTT
CDR3aa: CASSPSGGGVNTGELFF
v_gene: TRBV7-3
j_gene: TRBJ2-2
len: 17
d_gene: TRBD2

CDR3nt: TGCGCCAGCACCTCGACAGGGCCGAACACCGGGGAGCTGTTTTTT
CDR3aa: CASTSTGPNTGELFF
v_gene: TRBV5-1
j_gene: TRBJ2-2
len: 15
d_gene: TRBD1

CDR3nt: TGTGCTAGTGTCCCGGACAGGGGGCACACCGGGGAGCTGTTTTTT
CDR3aa: CASVPDRGHTGELFF
v_gene: TRBV12-5
j_gene: TRBJ2-2
len: 15
d_gene: TRBD1

CDR3nt: TGTGCCAGCAGTTGGACTAGACCAGATACGCAGTATTTT
CDR3aa: CASSWTRPDTQYF
v_gene: TRBV27
j_gene: TRBJ2-3
len: 13
d_gene: TRBD2

CDR3nt: TGTGCCAGCAGTTTGGGACAGGGGGCCGGGGAAAAACTGTTTTTT
CDR3aa: CASSLGQGAGEKLFF
v_gene: TRBV28
j_gene: TRBJ1-4
len: 15
d_gene: TRBD1

CDR3nt: TGTGCCAGCAGCCTGGCGGGAGTTGGCGGCTACACCTTC
CDR3aa: CASSLAGVGGYTF
v_gene: TRBV5-4
j_gene: TRBJ1-2
len: 13
d_gene: -

CDR3nt: TGTGTCAGCAGCCCCTCACAGGGCAATGAGCAGTTCTTC
CDR3aa: CVSSPSQGNEQFF
v_gene: TRBV5-4
j_gene: TRBJ2-1
len: 13
d_gene: -

CDR3nt: TGTGCCAGCAGCCAAGTCTCTAGCGGGGGAGGTGGAGAGACCCAGTACTTC
CDR3aa: CASSQVSSGGGGETQYF
v_gene: TRBV4-2
j_gene: TRBJ2-5
len: 17
d_gene: TRBD2

CDR3nt: TGTGCCAGCAGGTTCCGGGACTCAAGCTACTACGAGCAGTACTTC
CDR3aa: CASRFRDSSYYEQYF
v_gene: TRBV6-5
j_gene: TRBJ2-7
len: 15
d_gene: -

CDR3nt: TGTGCTAGTGGTTTGAAAGGAGGGAACACTGAAGCTTTCTTT
CDR3aa: CASGLKGGNTEAFF
v_gene: TRBV12-5
j_gene: TRBJ1-1
len: 14
d_gene: -

CDR3nt: TGTGCCAGCAGCCCGACAGCTAACTATGGCTACACCTTC
CDR3aa: CASSPTANYGYTF
v_gene: TRBV5-4
j_gene: TRBJ1-2
len: 13
d_gene: -

CDR3nt: TGTGCCAGCAGCGTCCAGGGGGCGAAGCAAGAGACCCAGTACTTC
CDR3aa: CASSVQGAKQETQYF
v_gene: TRBV9
j_gene: TRBJ2-5
len: 15
d_gene: TRBD1

CDR3nt: TGTGCCAGTAGGCCGAACGGGGAAAGTAGCAATCAGCCCCAGCATTTT
CDR3aa: CASRPNGESSNQPQHF
v_gene: TRBV19
j_gene: TRBJ1-5
len: 16
d_gene: -

CDR3nt: TGTGCCAGTAGTATTTCCGGACAGAGGTGGTACGAGCAGTACTTC
CDR3aa: CASSISGQRWYEQYF
v_gene: TRBV19
j_gene: TRBJ2-7
len: 15
d_gene: -

CDR3nt: TGCGCCAGCACCCCACAGGGTGGGGAGACCCAGTACTTC
CDR3aa: CASTPQGGETQYF
v_gene: TRBV5-1
j_gene: TRBJ2-5
len: 13
d_gene: -

CDR3nt: TGTGCCAGCAACAGGTACCCTAGCAATCAGCCCCAGCATTTT
CDR3aa: CASNRYPSNQPQHF
v_gene: TRBV2
j_gene: TRBJ1-5
len: 14
d_gene: -

CDR3nt: TGTGCCCGGACTTATGGGGGCATCACTGAAGCTTTCTTT
CDR3aa: CARTYGGITEAFF
v_gene: TRBV30
j_gene: TRBJ1-1
len: 13
d_gene: -

CDR3nt: TGTGCCAGCAGTTACGGCGGCACTGAAGCTTTCTTT
CDR3aa: CASSYGGTEAFF
v_gene: TRBV6-6
j_gene: TRBJ1-1
len: 12
d_gene: -

CDR3nt: TGTGCCAGCAGCACCGCAGGGGATAATCAGCCCCAGCATTTT
CDR3aa: CASSTAGDNQPQHF
v_gene: TRBV6-1
j_gene: TRBJ1-5
len: 14
d_gene: -

CDR3nt: TGTGCCAGTAGGTTGGGCTCTCCGAGCTCTGGAAACACCATATATTTT
CDR3aa: CASRLGSPSSGNTIYF
v_gene: TRBV19
j_gene: TRBJ1-3
len: 16
d_gene: -

CDR3nt: TGTGCCACCAGCAGAGATAGTGGCGGAGCTTTCTTT
CDR3aa: CATSRDSGGAFF
v_gene: TRBV15
j_gene: TRBJ1-1
len: 12
d_gene: -

CDR3nt: TGTGCCAGCAGTGGTAGGACAGGGCGTCCGGACGAGCAGTACTTC
CDR3aa: CASSGRTGRPDEQYF
v_gene: TRBV2
j_gene: TRBJ2-7
len: 15
d_gene: TRBD1